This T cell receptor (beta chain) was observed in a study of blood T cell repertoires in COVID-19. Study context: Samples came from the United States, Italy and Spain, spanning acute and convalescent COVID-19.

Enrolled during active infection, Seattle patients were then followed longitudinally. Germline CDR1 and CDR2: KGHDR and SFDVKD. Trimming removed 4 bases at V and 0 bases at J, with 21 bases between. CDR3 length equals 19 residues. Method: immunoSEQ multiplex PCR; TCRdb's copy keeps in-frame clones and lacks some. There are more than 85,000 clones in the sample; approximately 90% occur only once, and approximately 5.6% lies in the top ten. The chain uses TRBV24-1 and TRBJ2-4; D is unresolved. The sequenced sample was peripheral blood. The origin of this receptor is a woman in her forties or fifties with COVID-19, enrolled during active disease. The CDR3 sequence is CATSDQTPGFRLAKNIQYF. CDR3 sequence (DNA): TGTGCCACCAGTGACCAAACCCCCGGTTTTCGGTTAGCCAAAAACATTCAGTACTTC.